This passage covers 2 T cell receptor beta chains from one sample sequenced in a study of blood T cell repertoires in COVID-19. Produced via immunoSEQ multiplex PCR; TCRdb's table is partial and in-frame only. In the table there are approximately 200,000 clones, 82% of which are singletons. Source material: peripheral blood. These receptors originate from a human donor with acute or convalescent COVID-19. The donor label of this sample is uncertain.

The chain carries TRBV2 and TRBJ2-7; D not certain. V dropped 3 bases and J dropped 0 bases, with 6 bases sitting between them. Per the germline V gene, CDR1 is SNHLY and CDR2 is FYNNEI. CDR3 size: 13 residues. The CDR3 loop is CASSDALSYEQYF. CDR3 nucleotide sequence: TGTGCCAGCAGTGACGCACTCTCCTACGAGCAGTACTTC.

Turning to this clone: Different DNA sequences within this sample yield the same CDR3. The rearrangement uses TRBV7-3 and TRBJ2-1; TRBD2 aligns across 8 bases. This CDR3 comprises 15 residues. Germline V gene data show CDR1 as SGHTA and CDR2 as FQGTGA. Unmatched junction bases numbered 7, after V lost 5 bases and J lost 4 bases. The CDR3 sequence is CASSPLAGVYNEQFF. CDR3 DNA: TGTGCCAGCAGCCCCCTAGCGGGTGTGTACAATGAGCAGTTCTTC.